One and the same sample provided the 30 T cell receptor beta chains below, sequenced in a study of T-cell memory formation after mild COVID-19. TCRdb passed the 5' RACE reads through MiXCR, listing each CDR3 protein once. The profile shows 300,000 to 400,000 distinct CDR3 sequences, 28% of them singletons. The specimen sequenced was PBMCs or a T cell subset sorted from them (not recorded which). Receptors originate from an adult woman who had mild COVID-19 (a few samples of this study predate the infection). Cell type and time point are not known.

This chain connects TRBV10-3 to TRBJ1-1; 7 nucleotides line up with TRBD1. The CDR3 contains 13 residues. Germline V gene data show CDR1 as ENHRY and CDR2 as SYGVKD. The J segment lost 5 bases and the V segment lost 1 base, leaving 1 base of the junction unmatched. DNA of the CDR3: TGTGCCATCAGTGAGTACAGGGGAACTGAAGCTTTCTTT. This encodes CAISEYRGTEAFF.

This clonotype turned up a few times. The rearrangement uses TRBV19 and TRBJ2-7; D not certain. CDR1 and CDR2 (germline): LNHDA, SQIVND (reference sequence). V lost 3 bases and J 0 bases, leaving 6 bases between the germline ends. This CDR3 spans 13 amino acids. The CDR3 DNA reads TGTGCCAGTAGTATCGGCAGCTCCTACGAGCAGTACTTC. Amino acid sequence: CASSIGSSYEQYF.

The CDR3 is CASSIAGRANEKLFF. The CDR3 DNA reads as TGTGCCAGTAGTATCGCCGGCAGAGCTAATGAAAAACTGTTTTTT. The chain has TRBV19 and TRBJ1-4; D is unresolved. V was pared by 3 bases and J by 3 bases, with 11 bases between. Germline loops: CDR1 LNHDA, CDR2 SQIVND (reference sequence). The CDR3 sequence is 15 residues long.

This clonotype was recorded a few times. The chain is built from TRBV29-1 and TRBJ2-7; 10 bases match TRBD2. With V trimmed by 0 bases and J by 3 bases, 5 bases remained unmatched. The CDR3 sequence is 15 residues long. Germline V gene data show CDR1 as SQVTM and CDR2 as ANQGSEA. In DNA, the CDR3 is TGCAGCGTTGAAGAGGGGACTAGCGCGGGCTACGAGCAGTACTTC. It specifies CSVEEGTSAGYEQYF.

The gene calls are TRBV29-1 and TRBJ2-3, with 14 positions matching TRBD2. V dropped 0 bases and J dropped 2; count of bases not matched to a gene: 10. This CDR3 has 19 amino acids. CDR1 is SQVTM, CDR2 ANQGSEA, per germline. CDR3 bases: TGCAGCGTTGAAGATCTCGGACTAGCGGGAGGTAATCCCACAGATACGCAGTATTTT. It yields the protein CSVEDLGLAGGNPTDTQYF.

V and J are TRBV4-2 and TRBJ2-5; maybe TRBD2 (5 bases). This CDR3 is 16 amino acids long. V gave up 1 base and J gave up 2 bases, with 14 bases separating them. Germline V gene sequence: CDR1 LGHNA, CDR2 YNFKEQ. The CDR3 nucleotides are TGTGCCAGCAGCCAAGGAAGCGGAACCTTTCAAGAGACCCAGTACTTC. Its translation: CASSQGSGTFQETQYF.

This clonotype appeared a few times. This chain uses TRBV20-1 with TRBJ2-3; 8 positions agree with TRBD1. CDR1 and CDR2 (germline): DFQATT, SNEGSKA (reference sequence). Losses at the gene ends were 0 bases for V and 1 base for J; bases not matched to a gene: 3. This CDR3 has 15 residues. The CDR3 DNA follows: TGCAGTGCTAGAGATATCAGGGGGCGCACAGATACGCAGTATTTT. Translation gives CSARDIRGRTDTQYF.

The gene calls are TRBV14 and TRBJ2-5; 8 bases map to TRBD1. The length of the CDR3 is 15 residues. J lost 4 bases, V lost 1 base, and 5 bases had no gene match. From germline, CDR1 is SGHDN and CDR2 FVKESK. CDR3 in DNA: TGTGCCAGCAGCCAAGTTCAGGGGGCTACAGAGACCCAGTACTTC. This codes for CASSQVQGATETQYF.

The J gene is TRBJ1-2, the V gene TRBV7-8; D unresolved. Germline CDR1 SGHVS, CDR2 FQNEAQ. With 1 base removed from V and 8 bases from J, the gap between germline ends came to 14 bases. The CDR3 runs 14 residues. CDR3 in amino acids: CASSLGVAGEGYTF. The DNA for the CDR3 is TGTGCCAGCAGCTTAGGGGTAGCCGGGGAAGGCTACACCTTC.

This clonotype was seen many times. Sequence at one end of the junction differs from germline and may be a read error. V and J are TRBV5-1 and TRBJ2-1, with 7 nucleotides matching TRBD2. The CDR3 covers 15 residues. CDR1 and CDR2 from the germline V gene are SGHRS and YFSETQ. The CDR3 sequence: CASSLGGSSYNEQFF. The DNA for the CDR3 is TGTGCCAGCAGCTTAGGCGGGAGCTCCTACAATGAGCAGTTCTTC.

This clonotype was counted between two and nine times. The chain uses TRBV4-1 and TRBJ2-7; 9 bases are shared with TRBD1. Per germline, CDR1 MGHRA and CDR2 YSYEKL. V lost 0 bases and J lost 0; bases outside the gene matches: 3. The CDR3 covers 16 residues. The CDR3 reads CASSQETTGGSYEQYF. For the CDR3, the DNA is TGCGCCAGCAGCCAAGAAACGACAGGGGGCTCCTACGAGCAGTACTTC.

The chain combines TRBV13 with TRBJ2-7, with D maybe TRBD1 (5 bases). The CDR3 has 14 amino acids. V was clipped by 4 bases and J by 2 bases, with 12 bases between them. The germline gives CDR1 PRHDT, CDR2 FYEKMQ (reference sequence). This CDR3 reads CASSSEDRTYEQYF. The CDR3 coding sequence is TGTGCCAGCAGCTCGGAAGACAGAACCTACGAGCAGTACTTC.

The V and J genes are TRBV20-1 and TRBJ1-1, with TRBD1 matching 8 bases. The CDR3 is 13 amino acids. Trimming removed 1 base from V and 8 bases from J; junction bases left unmatched: 6. Germline values: CDR1 DFQATT, CDR2 SNEGSKA (reference sequence). The CDR3 reads CSARGSGGYEAFF. The CDR3 DNA reads TGCAGTGCTAGAGGTTCAGGGGGCTACGAAGCTTTCTTT.

This clonotype was found a few times. The CDR3 spells CASSRGGEIGYTF. CDR3 nucleotide sequence: TGTGCCAGCAGCCGAGGGGGAGAGATCGGCTACACCTTC. The gene calls are TRBV7-2 and TRBJ1-2; TRBD1 is a possible D gene (6 bases). The CDR3 loop spans 13 amino acids. Germline CDR1 is SGHTA and CDR2 is FQGNSA. The V end was cut by 5 bases, the J end by 8 bases, with 15 bases between.

This clonotype came up a few times. The CDR3 DNA reads TGTGCCAGCAGTCATGTGGGAACTAACACCGGGGAGCTGTTTTTT. Encoded protein: CASSHVGTNTGELFF. This chain connects TRBV6-1 to TRBJ2-2; D unresolved. Trimming took 5 bases from V and 2 from J, leaving 12 bases between them. The length of the CDR3 is 15 residues. The germline V gene has CDR1 MNHNS and CDR2 SASEGT.

V gene TRBV12-3 or TRBV12-4 combines with J gene TRBJ1-3; D is unclear. The ends were cut back, 7 bases at V and 0 bases at J, with 10 bases in the middle. The CDR3 length is 14 residues. The CDR3 reads CASIPKYSGNTIYF. CDR3 in DNA: TGTGCCAGCATCCCCAAGTACTCTGGAAACACCATATATTTT.

This rearrangement joins TRBV20-1 to TRBJ1-6; 7 positions match TRBD1. The trim removed 5 bases at V and 7 bases at J, leaving 11 bases unmatched. The CDR3 loop spans 15 amino acids. Germline CDR1 reads DFQATT; CDR2 reads SNEGSKA (reference sequence). The CDR3 DNA follows: TGCAGTGCTCCGCCTCACAGGGGAACCAATTCACCCCTCCACTTT. Translated, it gives CSAPPHRGTNSPLHF.

The V gene is TRBV29-1, the J gene TRBJ2-7; TRBD2 agrees at 8 bases. The CDR3 contains 13 residues. Trimming at V came to 6 bases and at J to 2 bases, leaving 6 bases not matched to a gene. The germline CDR1 and CDR2 sequences are SQVTM and ANQGSEA. The CDR3 here is CSVVTSAAYEQYF. DNA for the CDR3: TGCAGCGTGGTGACTAGCGCGGCCTACGAGCAGTACTTC.

This clonotype occurred many times. The gene calls are TRBV7-2 and TRBJ2-2; D remains ambiguous. The germline V and J ends were trimmed by 6 bases and 1 base, with 3 bases remaining between them. The CDR3 length is 12 residues. CDR1 and CDR2 from the germline V gene are SGHTA and FQGNSA. The CDR3 sequence: CASRQNTGELFF. CDR3 bases: TGTGCCAGCAGGCAGAACACCGGGGAGCTGTTTTTT.

The chain has TRBV6-5 and TRBJ1-4, with TRBD1 matching 9 bases. This CDR3 region has 13 residues. The germline CDR1 and CDR2 sequences are MNHEY and SVGAGI. Losses at the gene ends were 8 bases for V and 3 bases for J; bases not matched to a gene: 1. Here the CDR3 DNA reads TGTGCCAGCGGGACAGGGCCTAATGAAAAACTGTTTTTT. Residues: CASGTGPNEKLFF.

Concerning this clonotype itself: An end of the junction differs from the germline gene, which may be a read error. This chain links TRBV4-1 with TRBJ2-7, with D perhaps TRBD1 (6 bases). Germline V lookup: CDR1 MGHRA, CDR2 YSYEKL. This CDR3 spans 14 amino acids. This CDR3 is CASSPGLQGPEQYF. CDR3 DNA sequence: TGTGCCAGCAGCCCGGGTCTACAGGGCCCAGAGCAGTACTTC.

The genes are TRBV5-1 and TRBJ1-1; 10 nucleotides agree with TRBD1. V trimming: 4 bases; J trimming: 0 bases; junction bases outside the gene matches: 6. Per the germline V gene, CDR1 is SGHRS and CDR2 is YFSETQ. This CDR3 contains 16 residues. The CDR3, as DNA: TGCGCCAGCAGCCGGGGACAGGGGATACTGAACACTGAAGCTTTCTTT. It is translated as CASSRGQGILNTEAFF.

V and J are TRBV28 and TRBJ2-7; D is undetermined. Looked up from germline, CDR1 is MDHEN and CDR2 is SYDVKM. Trimming took off 1 base at V and 1 base at J, with 5 bases between the two ends. The CDR3 has 13 amino acids. CDR3 region: CASSLSLSYEQYF. The CDR3 nucleotides read TGTGCCAGCAGTTTATCACTGTCCTACGAGCAGTACTTC.

This clonotype occurred a few times. This chain connects TRBV20-1 to TRBJ1-6; TRBD1 agrees at 7 bases. V lost 7 bases and J lost 7; bases outside the gene matches: 16. Germline V gene lookup returns CDR1 DFQATT and CDR2 SNEGSKA (reference sequence). The CDR3 loop spans 16 amino acids. The CDR3 bases are TGCAGTGTTAGCGCACTTACAGGGGTGGAAAATTCACCCCTCCACTTT. As protein: CSVSALTGVENSPLHF.

This clonotype was observed a few times. V and J are TRBV12-3 or TRBV12-4 and TRBJ2-1; D is uncertain. V was trimmed by 4 bases and J by 14 bases, leaving 15 bases between them. The CDR3 is made up of 12 amino acids. In nucleotides, the CDR3 is TGTGCCAGCAGTTCCCCCGGGCGCGGAAAGTTCTTC. Amino acids: CASSSPGRGKFF.

This chain links TRBV7-9 with TRBJ2-1; weak D call: TRBD1 (5 bases). This CDR3 region has 13 residues. V was pared by 1 base and J by 6 bases, with 7 bases between. Germline loops: CDR1 SEHNR, CDR2 FQNEAQ (reference sequence). Here the CDR3 reads CASSLGQINEQFF. Here the CDR3 DNA reads TGTGCCAGCAGCTTAGGACAGATCAATGAGCAGTTCTTC. The variable domain in full, with the rest retrieved from reference TRBV7-9 and TRBJ2-1, is DTGVSQNPRHKITKRGQNVTFRCDPISEHNRLYWYRQTLGQGPEFLTYFQNEAQLEKSRLLSDRFSAERPKGSFSTLEIQRTEQGDSAMYLCASSLGQINEQFFGPGTRLTVL.

This clonotype was observed many times. The chain joins TRBV5-1 to TRBJ2-5; D gene unclear. CDR1 is SGHRS, CDR2 YFSETQ, per germline. CDR3 length: 12 amino acids. The V end was cut by 2 bases, the J end by 0 bases, with 2 bases between. CDR3 protein: CASSFYQETQYF. CDR3 sequence (DNA): TGCGCCAGCAGCTTCTACCAAGAGACCCAGTACTTC.

The table lists this clonotype with a few counts. The rearrangement uses TRBV25-1 and TRBJ2-2; no clear D gene. The ends were cut back, 4 bases at V and 7 bases at J, with 13 bases in the middle. The CDR3 runs 14 residues. Looked up from germline, CDR1 is MGHDK and CDR2 is SYGVNS. Here the CDR3 reads CASSGPWVSGELFF. The CDR3, as DNA: TGTGCCAGCAGTGGGCCCTGGGTTAGCGGGGAGCTGTTTTTT.

Many counts were recorded for this clonotype. The CDR3 spells CASARTSGSADTQYF. The CDR3 region has the DNA TGTGCCAGCGCCAGGACTAGCGGGAGTGCAGATACGCAGTATTTT. The chain joins TRBV6-4 to TRBJ2-3; 13 nucleotides agree with TRBD2. J gave up 4 bases and V 8 bases, and 6 bases lay outside the gene matches. The CDR3 contains 15 residues. Per germline, CDR1 MRHNA and CDR2 SNTAGT.

This chain joins TRBV27 and TRBJ1-2; D remains unclear. The CDR3 loop spans 12 amino acids. Per the germline V gene, CDR1 is MNHEY and CDR2 is SMNVEV (reference sequence). Deletions cut 6 bases from V and 2 bases from J, with 7 bases between. For the CDR3, the DNA is TGTGCCAGCAGAAAGGGCAACTATGGCTACACCTTC. Translating it yields CASRKGNYGYTF.